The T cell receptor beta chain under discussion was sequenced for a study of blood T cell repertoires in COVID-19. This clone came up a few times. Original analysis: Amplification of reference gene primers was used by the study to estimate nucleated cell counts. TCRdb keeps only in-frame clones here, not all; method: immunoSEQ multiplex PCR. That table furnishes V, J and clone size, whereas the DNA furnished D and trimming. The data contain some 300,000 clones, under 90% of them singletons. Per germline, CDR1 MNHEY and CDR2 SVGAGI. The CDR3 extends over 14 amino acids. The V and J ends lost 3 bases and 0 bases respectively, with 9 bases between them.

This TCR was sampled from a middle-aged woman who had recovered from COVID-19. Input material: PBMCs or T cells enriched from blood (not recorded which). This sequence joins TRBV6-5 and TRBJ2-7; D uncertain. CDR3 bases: TGTGCCAGCAGTTATTCACAGAACTCCTACGAGCAGTACTTC. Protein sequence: CASSYSQNSYEQYF.